This is a list of T cell receptor beta chains from one sample in a study of OX40 agonist ivuxolimab in advanced cancers. Produced via immunoSEQ multiplex PCR; TCRdb's table is partial and in-frame only. The repertoire holds around 76,000 clones, with around four fifths as singletons. Sequences were derived from CD4+ or CD8+ T cells sorted from blood, sampled in a trial of the OX40 agonist ivuxolimab. The receptors shown here come from an adult with an advanced solid tumor such as melanoma, head and neck, liver or kidney cancer. The CDR3 runs from the conserved cysteine through the conserved F or W. Fields, in order: clone size, V gene, J gene, D gene, CDR3 protein, CDR3 DNA. A D gene is named only where the DNA matches it firmly. Rows may omit the clone size; those that give it use once, few, many or a size class.

>NA|TRBV27|TRBJ1-5|NA
CASSFGAGNQPQHF
TGTGCCAGCAGTTTCGGGGCAGGCAATCAGCCCCAGCATTTT
>NA|TRBV7-2|TRBJ2-3|TRBD2
CASSLGYRGRSSTDTQYF
TGTGCCAGCAGCTTAGGTTATCGCGGGAGGTCGAGCACAGATACGCAGTATTTT
>NA|TRBV19|TRBJ2-7|TRBD2
CASSPRGSGMSLVSYEQYF
TGTGCCAGTAGCCCTAGGGGTAGCGGGATGTCCCTGGTCTCCTACGAGCAGTACTTC
>NA|TRBV2|TRBJ1-2|NA
CASIRGVYGYTF
TGTGCCAGCATCCGGGGTGTTTATGGCTACACCTTC
>NA|TRBV7-2|TRBJ2-2|TRBD2
CASSSGLAWGGELFF
TGTGCCAGCAGCTCTGGACTAGCGTGGGGCGGGGAGCTGTTTTTT
>NA|TRBV7-9|TRBJ2-1|TRBD2
CASSQRTSGGPDSYNEQFF
TGTGCCAGCAGCCAACGGACTAGCGGGGGACCTGACTCCTACAATGAGCAGTTCTTC
>once|TRBV5-5|TRBJ1-3|NA
CASSPQVPGNTIYF
TGTGCCAGCAGCCCTCAAGTACCCGGAAACACCATATATTTT
>NA|TRBV19|TRBJ2-1|NA
CASSITGRGDNEQFF
TGTGCCAGTAGTATCACCGGCAGGGGGGACAATGAGCAGTTCTTC
>NA|TRBV5-6|TRBJ1-5|NA
CASSHRGGNQPQHF
TGTGCCAGCAGCCATAGGGGGGGCAATCAGCCCCAGCATTTT
>NA|TRBV9|TRBJ2-6|TRBD1
CASSGGTGGASGANVLTF
TGTGCCAGCAGCGGAGGGACAGGGGGCGCGTCTGGGGCCAACGTCCTGACTTTC
>NA|TRBV5-1|TRBJ2-5|TRBD1
CASSLAGGSQETQYF
TGCGCCAGCAGCTTGGCAGGGGGTTCCCAAGAGACCCAGTACTTC
>NA|TRBV6-5|TRBJ2-2|NA
CASSFRVAGELFF
TGTGCCAGCAGTTTTAGGGTGGCCGGGGAGCTGTTTTTT
>many|TRBV29-1|TRBJ1-3|TRBD1
CSVRGQGNTIYF
TGCAGCGTGAGGGGACAGGGAAACACCATATATTTT
>NA|TRBV6-1|TRBJ2-4|NA
CASTATVAAKNIQYF
TGTGCCAGCACCGCGACAGTAGCGGCCAAAAACATTCAGTACTTC
>once|TRBV6-1|TRBJ1-1|TRBD1
CASRHNRQGEAFF
TGTGCCAGCAGACATAACCGACAGGGAGAGGCTTTCTTT
>NA|TRBV4-3|TRBJ1-1|NA
CASRQGFGVNTEAFF
TGCGCCAGCAGGCAGGGTTTCGGTGTGAACACTGAAGCTTTCTTT